Here is one T cell receptor (beta chain) with its context. Its antigen is not identified. Clones were read by immunoSEQ multiplex PCR, and TCRdb kept only the in-frame ones, dropping some. The sample lists about 74,000 clones, 70% to 85% occurring once. Trimming shortened V by 3 bases and J by 5 bases, and 11 bases separated the two germline ends. The germline gives CDR1 SGHNT, CDR2 YYREEE (reference sequence). The CDR3 runs 13 residues. This sample is part of a study of T cells in localized non-small cell lung cancer. Study-level findings and limits: Higher blood T cell density tracked longer overall survival. Only one tumor region went through sequencing, so heterogeneity may still be there. Uninvolved adjacent lung had the highest recorded T cell clonality, with tumor below it.

The receptor was isolated from a female donor aged 60 or older with stage I lung adenocarcinoma. The rearrangement joins TRBV5-4 to TRBJ1-2, with a possible D match to TRBD1 (6 bases). Specimen: peripheral blood, collected before any cancer treatment. The DNA for the CDR3 is TGTGCCAGCAGCTCTGACAGGTTTTATGGCTACACCTTC. Encoded protein: CASSSDRFYGYTF. The entire variable domain, with the rest obtained from reference TRBV5-4 and TRBJ1-2, is as follows: ETGVTQSPTHLIKTRGQQVTLRCSSQSGHNTVSWYQQALGQGPQFIFQYYREEENGRGNFPPRFSGLQFPNYSSELNVNALELDDSALYLCASSSDRFYGYTFGSGTRLTVV.